The rows below give T cell receptor beta chains drawn from one sample of a study of Tregs in tolerant kidney transplant recipients. TCRdb keeps only in-frame clones here, not all; method: immunoSEQ multiplex PCR. The repertoire holds 80,000 to 90,000 clones, with approximately 94% as singletons. Sequenced: CD8+ T cells from blood. These receptors originate from a human donor in good health. Both conserved end residues are part of each CDR3. A D gene is named only where the DNA matches it firmly. Clone size is not always given. Where it is, it says once, few, many or a class for expanded clones.

TRBD1	18	TRBV18	TRBJ2-6	-	TGTGCCAGCTCACCCGGGACAGGGGCCATCTCTGGGGCCAACGTCCTGACTTTC	CASSPGTGAISGANVLTF
-	14	TRBV29-1	TRBJ1-2	-	TGCAGCGTTGAAGACCCACTGGGCAACTATGGCTACACCTTC	CSVEDPLGNYGYTF
TRBD1	13	TRBV7-9	TRBJ1-2	once	TGTGCCAGCAGCGCCAACAGGGGAGATGGCTACACCTTC	CASSANRGDGYTF
-	14	TRBV7-6	TRBJ1-1	-	TGTGCCAGCAGCTTGTCAGGGATGAACACTGAAGCTTTCTTT	CASSLSGMNTEAFF
TRBD1	15	TRBV6-5	TRBJ2-7	-	TGTGCCAGCAGCACGACCACAGGGGTGGTCTACGAGCAGTACTTC	CASSTTTGVVYEQYF
-	14	TRBV21-1	TRBJ1-2	-	TGTGCCAGCAGCAAAGTGGCAGGTCTAACTGGCTACACCTTC	CASSKVAGLTGYTF
TRBD2	15	TRBV6-1	TRBJ2-7	-	TGTGCCAGCATGACCAGGACTAGCGGCCCCTACGAGCAGTACTTC	CASMTRTSGPYEQYF
-	13	TRBV5-1	TRBJ1-1	-	TGCGCCAGCAGCTTGGTTGGAAGGACTGAAGCTTTCTTT	CASSLVGRTEAFF
TRBD1	15	TRBV2	TRBJ2-2	-	TGTGCCAGCAGCGGACGGACAGGGATAGCCGGGGAGCTGTTTTTT	CASSGRTGIAGELFF
TRBD1	15	TRBV5-4	TRBJ1-2	-	TGTGCCAGCAGCGGAAGCAGGGGGCTGCTCTATGGCTACACCTTC	CASSGSRGLLYGYTF
-	12	TRBV19	TRBJ2-5	-	TGTGTCTGGCCGGGGGCCCAGGAGACCCAGTACTTC	CVWPGAQETQYF
-	15	TRBV2	TRBJ2-7	-	TGTGCCAGCAGTGAAGCATGGACTACCACCTACGAGCAGTACTTC	CASSEAWTTTYEQYF
-	13	TRBV27	TRBJ1-1	-	TGTGCCAGCAGTTTATTCCCCGGGACTGAAGCTTTCTTT	CASSLFPGTEAFF
-	15	TRBV5-4	TRBJ2-7	-	TGTGCCAGCAGCCAGACAGTCAACGATCCCTACGAGCAGTACTTC	CASSQTVNDPYEQYF
-	14	TRBV27	TRBJ1-5	-	TGTGCCAGCAGTTTATCGGCGAAGGGTTGGCCCCAGCATTTT	CASSLSAKGWPQHF
-	12	TRBV9	TRBJ1-2	-	TGTGCCAGCAGCGGATCCAACTATGGCTACACCTTC	CASSGSNYGYTF
-	11	TRBV9	TRBJ2-1	-	TGTGCCAGCAGCGCCAACAATGAGCAGTTCTTC	CASSANNEQFF
-	16	TRBV11-2	TRBJ2-2	-	TGTGCCAGCAGCTTATACGTGGGGTCGGGCACCGGGGAGCTGTTTTTT	CASSLYVGSGTGELFF
-	14	TRBV19	TRBJ1-2	-	TGTGCCAGTAGTATAGGAGGGACACCGTATGGCTACACCTTC	CASSIGGTPYGYTF
-	17	TRBV7-6	TRBJ2-2	-	TGTGCCAGCAGCTCGTACCGGGACAACGAAAGGGCCGGGGAGCTGTTTTTT	CASSSYRDNERAGELFF
TRBD1	14	TRBV10-2	TRBJ2-7	-	TGCGCCAGCGGTCAGGATCAGGGGGTCTACGAGCAGTACTTC	CASGQDQGVYEQYF
TRBD1	14	TRBV4-1	TRBJ2-7	-	TGCGCCAGCAGCCAGGGGACAGGGCCCTACGAGCAGTACTTC	CASSQGTGPYEQYF
-	14	TRBV27	TRBJ2-3	-	TGTGCCAGCAGTTTCGCCAGACCCACAGATACGCAGTATTTT	CASSFARPTDTQYF
-	14	TRBV27	TRBJ1-2	once	TGTGCCAGCAGGGGGGGGAAGGCTAACTATGGCTACACCTTC	CASRGGKANYGYTF
-	15	TRBV9	TRBJ2-3	-	TGTGCCAGCGGGATTGAGAGCATAAGCACAGATACGCAGTATTTT	CASGIESISTDTQYF
-	12	TRBV6-6	TRBJ1-1	few	TGTGCCAGCTCGGGGGAACGGGCTGAGGCTTTCTTT	CASSGERAEAFF
TRBD2	13	TRBV6-4	TRBJ2-7	-	TGTGCCAGCAGTGACCTAGCGGGAGGAGAGCAGTACTTC	CASSDLAGGEQYF
-	10	TRBV2	TRBJ1-2	-	TGTGCCAGCAGTGAAGTTGGCTACACCTTC	CASSEVGYTF
-	15	TRBV6-6	TRBJ1-6	once	TGTGCCAGCAGTTACTCGGCGGGCGCTAATTCACCCCTCCACTTT	CASSYSAGANSPLHF
-	13	TRBV25-1	TRBJ2-5	-	TGTGCCAGCAGCCCGGGGCCCGAGGAGACCCAGTACTTC	CASSPGPEETQYF
-	14	TRBV28	TRBJ2-7	-	TGTGCCAGCAGTTCCGGGACCTCCCCTTACGAGCAGTACTTC	CASSSGTSPYEQYF
-	14	TRBV6-1	TRBJ1-1	-	TGTGCCAGCCCTCTCTGGGAGGGGGACACTGAAGCTTTCTTT	CASPLWEGDTEAFF
TRBD2	21	TRBV4-1	TRBJ2-1	once	TGCGCCAGCAGCCAAGGTCGACGGCTAGCGGGAGCCCCTCTCTCCTACAATGAGCAGTTCTTC	CASSQGRRLAGAPLSYNEQFF
TRBD1	14	TRBV27	TRBJ2-2	-	TGTGCCAGCAGTCGCCAGGGGGTCCCCGGGGAGCTGTTTTTT	CASSRQGVPGELFF
TRBD1	17	TRBV5-1	TRBJ2-6	-	TGCGCCAGCAGCTTTGGACAGGGAGGCTCTGGGGCCAACGTCCTGACTTTC	CASSFGQGGSGANVLTF
-	14	TRBV5-4	TRBJ2-7	-	TGTGCCAGCAGCTTGGCCCAGGGGTCCTACGAGCAGTACTTC	CASSLAQGSYEQYF
-	15	TRBV7-9	TRBJ2-6	once	TGTGCCAGCAGCTTCGGGGGAGCTGGGGCCAACGTCCTGACTTTC	CASSFGGAGANVLTF
-	13	TRBV27	TRBJ1-2	-	TGTGCCAGCAGTTTAGACGGCAACTATGGCTACACCTTC	CASSLDGNYGYTF
TRBD1	15	TRBV7-9	TRBJ2-1	-	TGTGCCAGCAGCTTGGGACAGGGTAAAAGGAATGAGCAGTTCTTC	CASSLGQGKRNEQFF
-	13	TRBV11-3	TRBJ2-7	-	TGTGCCAGCAGCTTATTGTACGGTTACGAGCAGTACTTC	CASSLLYGYEQYF
TRBD1	16	TRBV7-8	TRBJ1-6	-	TGTGCCAGCAGCTTAGAGCAGGGGGTAGCGTATTCACCCCTCCACTTT	CASSLEQGVAYSPLHF
-	14	TRBV27	TRBJ2-1	once	TGTGCCAGCAGTTTAATTGTGGGGTACAATGAGCAGTTCTTC	CASSLIVGYNEQFF